The clone carrying this T cell receptor beta chain showed up many times. Its target is not known. A read error may account for a junction end that differs from germline. As part of library construction, unique molecular identifiers were attached to individual cDNA molecules. TCRdb recomputed calls from the 5' RACE reads with MiXCR, one row per CDR3 protein. The table has 60,000 to 75,000 distinct CDR3 sequences, over 3.5% seen once. This sample stems from a study of early T cells in non-severe SARS-CoV-2 infection. Study as a whole: Sequencing of unsorted whole blood was done on bulk RNA, leaving chains unpaired. Findings and limits, study-wide: VDJdb-based matching was biased toward anti-spike CD8 responses and missed private and CD4 specificities.

The germline V gene has CDR1 SGHTA and CDR2 FQGNSA. The CDR3 runs to 20 residues. The material sequenced was whole blood, taken at baseline. V is TRBV7-2 and J is TRBJ2-3; a possible D gene is TRBD1 (5 bases). The sequence came from an adult who was a healthcare worker with PCR-confirmed SARS-CoV-2 infection or an uninfected control (not recorded which). The donor label of this sample is uncertain. This CDR3 reads CASSYSPFSAPSRTTDTQFF. For the CDR3, the DNA is TGTGCCAGCAGCTACTCCCCTTTCAGCGCCCCCTCCAGGACAACAGATACGCAGTTTTTT.